This TCR beta chain was observed in a study of cytomegalovirus exposure and HLA in healthy donors. This clone was seen only a few times. Antigen unknown. Both 60 Vbeta primers and 13 Jbeta primers went into the PCR. Sequenced by immunoSEQ multiplex PCR; TCRdb stores in-frame clones only, minus some. The sample includes around 97,000 clones, over 8% of them seen just once. Germline V CDR1 and CDR2: SQVTM, ANQGSEA. The CDR3 runs to 20 residues. V lost 3 bases, J lost 1 base, and 16 bases stayed unmatched. Study-level points and caveats: Within a later analysis, the majority of CMV-associated TCR beta chains appeared HLA-restricted.

The sequence was obtained from a man aged 45 to 65 in good health and CMV-seropositive. Sequences were obtained from PBMCs. The chain is built from TRBV29-1 and TRBJ2-1, with 12 bases lining up with TRBD2. CDR3 protein: CSVDPYASGRAQRSYNEQFF. The CDR3 DNA follows: TGCAGCGTTGACCCCTATGCTAGCGGGAGGGCCCAGAGGTCCTACAATGAGCAGTTCTTC.